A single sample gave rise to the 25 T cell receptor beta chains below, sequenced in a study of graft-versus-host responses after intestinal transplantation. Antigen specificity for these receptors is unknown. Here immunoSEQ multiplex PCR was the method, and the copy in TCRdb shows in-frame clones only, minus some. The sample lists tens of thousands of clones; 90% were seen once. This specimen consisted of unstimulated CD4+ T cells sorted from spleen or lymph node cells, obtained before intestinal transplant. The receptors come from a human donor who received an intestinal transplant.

The DNA for the CDR3 is TGTGCCAGCGGCTCGGGTGAGCAGTTCTTC. This gives the protein CASGSGEQFF. J is TRBJ2-1 and V is TRBV13; D is unclear. Germline CDR1 PRHDT, CDR2 FYEKMQ (reference sequence). CDR3 length: 10 residues. The germline V and J ends were trimmed by 8 bases and 9 bases, with 8 bases remaining between them.

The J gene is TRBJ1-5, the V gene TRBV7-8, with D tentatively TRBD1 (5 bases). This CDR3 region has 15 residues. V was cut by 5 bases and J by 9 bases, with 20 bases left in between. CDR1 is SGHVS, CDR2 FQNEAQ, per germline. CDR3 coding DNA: TGTGCCAGCAGCCTAGAAGGGGCTCCGGGTAGGCCCCAGCATTTT. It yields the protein CASSLEGAPGRPQHF.

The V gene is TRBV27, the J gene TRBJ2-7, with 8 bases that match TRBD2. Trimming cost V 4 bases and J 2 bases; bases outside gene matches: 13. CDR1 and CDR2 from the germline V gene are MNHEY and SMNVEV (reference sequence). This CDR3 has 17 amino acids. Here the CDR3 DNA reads TGTGCCAGCAGTTCCACGGGAGGTAGCGGGGTTACCTACGAGCAGTACTTC. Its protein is CASSSTGGSGVTYEQYF.

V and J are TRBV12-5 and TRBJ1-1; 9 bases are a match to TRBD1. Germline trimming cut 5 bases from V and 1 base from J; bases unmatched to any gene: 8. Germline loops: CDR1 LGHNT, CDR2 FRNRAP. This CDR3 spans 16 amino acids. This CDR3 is CASGPRDRAQNTEAFF. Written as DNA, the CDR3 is TGTGCTAGTGGTCCACGGGACAGGGCTCAGAACACTGAAGCTTTCTTT.

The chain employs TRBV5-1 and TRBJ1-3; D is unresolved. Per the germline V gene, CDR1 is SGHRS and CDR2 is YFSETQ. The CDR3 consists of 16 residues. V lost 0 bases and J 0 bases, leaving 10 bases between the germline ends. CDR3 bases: TGCGCCAGCAGCTTGGGGCAGTCGCCCTCTGGAAACACCATATATTTT. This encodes CASSLGQSPSGNTIYF.

CDR3 loop: CASRDRGGGEQYF. In DNA form, the CDR3 reads TGTGCCAGCAGAGACAGGGGCGGTGGAGAGCAGTACTTC. The V call is TRBV2, the J call TRBJ2-7; 8 bases fit TRBD1. Germline V gives CDR1 SNHLY, CDR2 FYNNEI. The trim removed 6 bases at V and 7 bases at J, leaving 8 bases unmatched. CDR3 length: 13 amino acids.

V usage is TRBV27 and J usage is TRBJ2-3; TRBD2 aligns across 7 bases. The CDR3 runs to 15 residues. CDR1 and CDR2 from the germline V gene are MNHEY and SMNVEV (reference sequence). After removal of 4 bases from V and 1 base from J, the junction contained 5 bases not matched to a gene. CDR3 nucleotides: TGTGCCAGCAGTTCAAGCGGGGCCCGCACAGATACGCAGTATTTT. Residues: CASSSSGARTDTQYF.

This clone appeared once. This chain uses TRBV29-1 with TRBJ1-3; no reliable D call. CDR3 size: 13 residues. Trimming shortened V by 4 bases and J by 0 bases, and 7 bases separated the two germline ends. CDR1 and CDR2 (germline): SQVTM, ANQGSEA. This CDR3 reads CSVVAGSGNTIYF. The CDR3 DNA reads TGCAGCGTTGTAGCGGGCTCTGGAAACACCATATATTTT.

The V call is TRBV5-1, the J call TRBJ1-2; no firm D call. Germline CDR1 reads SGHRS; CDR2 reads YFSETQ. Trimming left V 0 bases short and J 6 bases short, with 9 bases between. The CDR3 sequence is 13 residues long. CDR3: CASSLAWQNGYTF. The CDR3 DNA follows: TGCGCCAGCAGCTTGGCCTGGCAGAATGGCTACACCTTC.

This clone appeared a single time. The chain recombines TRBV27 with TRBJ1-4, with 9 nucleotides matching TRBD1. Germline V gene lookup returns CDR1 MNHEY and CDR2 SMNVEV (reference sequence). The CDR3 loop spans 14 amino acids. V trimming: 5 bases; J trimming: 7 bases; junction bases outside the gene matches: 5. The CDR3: CASSPGTGFEKLFF. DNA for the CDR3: TGTGCCAGCAGTCCGGGGACAGGGTTTGAAAAACTGTTTTTT.

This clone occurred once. DNA of the CDR3: TGTGCCAGCACCAGGGGGCCGAACACCGGGGAGCTGTTTTTT. This gives the protein CASTRGPNTGELFF. J is TRBJ2-2 and V is TRBV6-1, with 8 bases aligning to TRBD1. V lost 7 bases and J lost 0; bases outside the gene matches: 1. The CDR3 has 14 amino acids. From germline, CDR1 is MNHNS and CDR2 SASEGT.

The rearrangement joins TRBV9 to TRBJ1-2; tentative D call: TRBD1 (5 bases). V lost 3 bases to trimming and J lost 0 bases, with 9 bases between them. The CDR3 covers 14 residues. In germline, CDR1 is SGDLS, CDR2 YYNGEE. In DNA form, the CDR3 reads TGTGCCAGCAGCGGGACACCGACTAACTATGGCTACACCTTC. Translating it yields CASSGTPTNYGYTF.

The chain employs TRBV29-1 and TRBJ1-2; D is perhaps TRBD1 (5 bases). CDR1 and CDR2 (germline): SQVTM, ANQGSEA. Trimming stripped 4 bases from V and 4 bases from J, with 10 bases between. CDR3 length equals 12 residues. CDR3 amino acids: CSVVDSLYGYTF. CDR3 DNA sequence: TGCAGCGTTGTTGACAGCCTCTATGGCTACACCTTC.

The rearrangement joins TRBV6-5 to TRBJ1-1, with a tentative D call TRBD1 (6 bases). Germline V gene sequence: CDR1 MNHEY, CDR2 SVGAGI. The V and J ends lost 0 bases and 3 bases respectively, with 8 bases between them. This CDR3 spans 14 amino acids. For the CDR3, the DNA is TGTGCCAGCAGTTACTCACAGGGTGACACTGAAGCTTTCTTT. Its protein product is CASSYSQGDTEAFF.

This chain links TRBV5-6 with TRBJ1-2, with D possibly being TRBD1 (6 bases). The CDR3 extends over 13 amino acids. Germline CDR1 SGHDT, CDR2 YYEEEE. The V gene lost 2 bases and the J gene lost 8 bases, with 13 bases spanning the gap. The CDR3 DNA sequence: TGTGCCAGCAGCTTATCGTGGGACAAAGGCTACACCTTC. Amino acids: CASSLSWDKGYTF.

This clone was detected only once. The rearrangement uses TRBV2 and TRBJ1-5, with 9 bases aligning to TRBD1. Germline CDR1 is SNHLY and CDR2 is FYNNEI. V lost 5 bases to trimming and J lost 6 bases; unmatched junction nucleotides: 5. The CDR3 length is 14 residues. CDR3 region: CASSTGGRVQPQHF. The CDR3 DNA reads TGTGCCAGCAGTACAGGGGGCCGGGTTCAGCCCCAGCATTTT.

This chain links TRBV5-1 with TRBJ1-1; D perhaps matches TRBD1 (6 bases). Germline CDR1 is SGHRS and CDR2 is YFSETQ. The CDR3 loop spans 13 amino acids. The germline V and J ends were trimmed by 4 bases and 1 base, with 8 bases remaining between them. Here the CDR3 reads CASSRQENTEAFF. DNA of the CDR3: TGCGCCAGCAGCCGACAGGAGAACACTGAAGCTTTCTTT.

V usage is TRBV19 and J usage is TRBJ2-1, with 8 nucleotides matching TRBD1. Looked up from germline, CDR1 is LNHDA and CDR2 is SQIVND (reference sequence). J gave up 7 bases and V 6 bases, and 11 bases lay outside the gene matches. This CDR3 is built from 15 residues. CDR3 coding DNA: TGTGCCAGTAGCGAGTACAGGGGGTTTTCGAATGAGCAGTTCTTC. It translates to CASSEYRGFSNEQFF.

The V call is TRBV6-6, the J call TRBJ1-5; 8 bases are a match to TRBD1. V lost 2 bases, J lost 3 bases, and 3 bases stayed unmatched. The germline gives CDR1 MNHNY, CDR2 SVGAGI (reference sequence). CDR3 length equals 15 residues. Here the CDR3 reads CASSYRTGPNQPQHF. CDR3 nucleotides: TGTGCCAGCAGTTACCGGACAGGGCCCAATCAGCCCCAGCATTTT.

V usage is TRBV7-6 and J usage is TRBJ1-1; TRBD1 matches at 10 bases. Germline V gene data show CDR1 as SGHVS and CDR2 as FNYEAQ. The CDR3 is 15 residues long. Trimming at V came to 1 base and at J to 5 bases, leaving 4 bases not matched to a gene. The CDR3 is CASSLGGTGATEAFF. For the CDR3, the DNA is TGTGCCAGCAGCTTAGGGGGGACAGGGGCGACTGAAGCTTTCTTT.

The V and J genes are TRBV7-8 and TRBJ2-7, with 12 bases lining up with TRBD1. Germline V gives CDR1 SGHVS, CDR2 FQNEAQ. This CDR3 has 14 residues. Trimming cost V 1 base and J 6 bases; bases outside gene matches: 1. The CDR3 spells CASSLGDRGPEQYF. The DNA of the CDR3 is TGTGCCAGCAGCTTAGGGGACAGGGGGCCCGAGCAGTACTTC. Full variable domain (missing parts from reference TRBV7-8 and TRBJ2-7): GAGVSQSPRYKVAKRGQDVALRCDPISGHVSLFWYQQALGQGPEFLTYFQNEAQLDKSGLPSDRFFAERPEGSVSTLKIQRTQQEDSAVYLCASSLGDRGPEQYFGPGTRLTVT.

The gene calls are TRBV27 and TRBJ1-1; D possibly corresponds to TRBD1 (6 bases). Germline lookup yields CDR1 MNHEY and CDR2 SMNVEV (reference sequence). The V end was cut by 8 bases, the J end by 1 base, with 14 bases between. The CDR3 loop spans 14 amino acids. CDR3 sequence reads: CASLYRDTNTEAFF. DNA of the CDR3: TGTGCCAGCTTATACCGGGACACGAACACTGAAGCTTTCTTT.

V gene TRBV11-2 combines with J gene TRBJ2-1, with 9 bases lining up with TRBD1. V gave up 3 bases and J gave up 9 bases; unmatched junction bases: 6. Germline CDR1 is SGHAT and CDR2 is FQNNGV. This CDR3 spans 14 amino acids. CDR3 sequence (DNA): TGTGCCAGCAGCTTCCGGGACAGGGTTGCTGAGCAGTTCTTC. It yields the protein CASSFRDRVAEQFF.

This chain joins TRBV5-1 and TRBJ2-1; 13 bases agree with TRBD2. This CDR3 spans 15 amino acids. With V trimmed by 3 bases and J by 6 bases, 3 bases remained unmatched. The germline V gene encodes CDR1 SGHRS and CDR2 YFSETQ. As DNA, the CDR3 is TGCGCCAGCAGCTCACTAGCGGGGGGGGTCAATGAGCAGTTCTTC. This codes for CASSSLAGGVNEQFF.

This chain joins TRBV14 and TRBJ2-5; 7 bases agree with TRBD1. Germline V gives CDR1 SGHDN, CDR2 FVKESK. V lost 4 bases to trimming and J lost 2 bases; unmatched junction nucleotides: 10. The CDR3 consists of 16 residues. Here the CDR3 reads CASSLGTERGQETQYF. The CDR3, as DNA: TGTGCCAGCAGCCTAGGGACAGAAAGGGGGCAAGAGACCCAGTACTTC.